The T cell receptor beta chain under discussion was sequenced for a study of blood T cell repertoires in COVID-19. As for the study in general: Material from acute and convalescent COVID-19 was sourced from the United States, Italy and Spain. T cells, B-cell-depleted T cells, or PBMCs supplied cDNA or gDNA.

V lost 5 bases to trimming and J lost 13 bases, with 18 bases between them. CDR1 is ENHRY and CDR2 is SYGVKD in the germline V gene. The CDR3 consists of 12 residues. Only in-frame clones appear in the TCRdb table, and some are missing; sequencing was by immunoSEQ multiplex PCR. This sample has approximately 120,000 clones; approximately 87% occur once, and the top ten carry under 7%. This chain connects TRBV10-3 to TRBJ2-7, with a weak D call TRBD2 (7 bases). The specimen was peripheral blood. This clonotype originated in a woman in her fifties or sixties with acute or convalescent COVID-19. CDR3 in DNA: TGTGCCATCAGTCCCGATACAGGGACTACATACTTC. It translates to CAISPDTGTTYF.